This is a list of T cell receptor beta chains from one sample in a study of PD-1 blockade in classical Hodgkin lymphoma. The method was immunoSEQ multiplex PCR; TCRdb's version includes in-frame clones alone and lacks a portion of them. This sample has 25,000 to 30,000 clones, with around 64% found just once. This material consisted of peripheral blood mononuclear cells (PBMCs), taken before the second cycle of nivolumab. The receptors derive from a human donor with classical Hodgkin lymphoma. Both conserved end residues are part of each CDR3. A D gene is named only where the DNA matches it firmly. Expanded clones are given a class, and other clones once, few, many or no size at all.

>NA|TRBJ2-7|NA|TRBV7-2
CASSLSGTFYEQYF
TGTGCCAGCAGCTTAAGCGGAACCTTCTACGAGCAGTACTTC
>NA|TRBJ2-5|TRBD1|TRBV7-9
CASSPWDRGKETQYF
TGTGCCAGCAGCCCGTGGGACAGGGGGAAAGAGACCCAGTACTTC
>NA|TRBJ2-2|TRBD1|TRBV6-1
CASLTGGAAGELFF
TGTGCCAGCTTGACAGGGGGCGCGGCCGGGGAGCTGTTTTTT
>few|TRBJ2-2|NA|TRBV5-1
CASSGRSNTGELFF
TGCGCCAGCAGCGGGCGCTCGAACACCGGGGAGCTGTTTTTT
>NA|TRBJ2-5|NA|TRBV30
CAWSLKGRGQETQYF
TGTGCCTGGAGTCTCAAAGGAAGGGGCCAAGAGACCCAGTACTTC
>NA|TRBJ1-2|TRBD1|TRBV28
CASSLDRFYYGYTF
TGTGCCAGCAGTTTGGACAGGTTCTACTATGGCTACACCTTC
>NA|TRBJ1-5|TRBD1|TRBV28
CASSFAGTGQPQHF
TGTGCCAGCAGTTTCGCCGGGACAGGTCAGCCCCAGCATTTT
>NA|TRBJ2-5|NA|TRBV19
CASSTPPVYF
TGTGCCAGTAGTACGCCACCAGTCTACTTC
>NA|TRBJ1-4|NA|TRBV4-3
CASSQDRTKNEKLFF
TGCGCCAGCAGCCAAGACAGGACCAAGAATGAAAAACTGTTTTTT
>NA|TRBJ2-7|TRBD2|TRBV28
CASRLGGESEQYF
TGTGCCAGCAGGTTGGGGGGGGAATCCGAGCAGTACTTC